The 5 T cell receptor beta chains below all came from one sample that was sequenced in a study of T cells expressing NK-cell markers. Following a re-call of the 5' RACE reads, TCRdb has one entry per CDR3 protein and lacks DNA. The repertoire table contains over 120,000 distinct CDR3 sequences. The material sequenced was blood T cells: a sorted CD56 or NKG2C T cell subset, CD4+ or CD8+ T cells, or bulk PBMC T cells (not recorded which). The receptors here all came from a man younger than 35 in good health.

The chain employs TRBV5-6 and TRBJ1-4; TCRdb outputs TRBD1, but without DNA this stays unchecked. This CDR3 is 14 amino acids long. The germline gives CDR1 SGHDT, CDR2 YYEEEE. This CDR3 is CASSLAGQPEKLFF.

This chain joins TRBV5-1 and TRBJ2-3; TCRdb picks TRBD1, but there is no DNA to check that call. This CDR3 has 16 amino acids. The germline V gene encodes CDR1 SGHRS and CDR2 YFSETQ. CDR3 in amino acids: CASSLTFSGGTDTQYF.

This chain connects TRBV27 to TRBJ1-5. The CDR3 extends over 11 amino acids. CDR1 and CDR2 (germline): MNHEY, SMNVEV (reference sequence). CDR3: CATGLNQPQHF.

The rearrangement joins TRBV5-1 to TRBJ2-7. There are 14 residues in the CDR3. Germline values: CDR1 SGHRS, CDR2 YFSETQ. The CDR3 is CASSLAVRSYEQYF.

This chain connects TRBV7-8 to TRBJ1-1; the TRBD1 assignment by TCRdb is unverifiable without DNA. CDR3 length equals 14 residues. Germline assignment: CDR1 SGHVS and CDR2 FQNEAQ. CDR3 residues: CASSMTGTVPEAFF. The whole variable domain, remainder taken from reference TRBV7-8 and TRBJ1-1, is GAGVSQSPRYKVAKRGQDVALRCDPISGHVSLFWYQQALGQGPEFLTYFQNEAQLDKSGLPSDRFFAERPEGSVSTLKIQRTQQEDSAVYLCASSMTGTVPEAFFGQGTRLTVV.